This paragraph reports one T cell receptor (beta chain). The CDR3 has 11 amino acids. The germline V gene has CDR1 MNHNY and CDR2 SVGAGI (reference sequence). V lost 5 bases, J lost 5 bases, and 7 bases lay in between. Only in-frame clones appear in the TCRdb table, and some are missing; sequencing was by immunoSEQ multiplex PCR. The sample has about 35,000 clones; 71% are singletons. The data were obtained in a study of cytotoxic CD8 clonotypes in ibrutinib-treated CLL. This chain links TRBV6-6 with TRBJ2-7; D is uncertain. This specimen was PBMCs, taken at disease progression, from a patient treated with ibrutinib. The receptor was derived from a human donor with chronic lymphocytic leukemia. The CDR3 nucleotides read TGTGCCAGCAGTCCACAGCACGAGCAGTACTTC. Translating it yields CASSPQHEQYF.